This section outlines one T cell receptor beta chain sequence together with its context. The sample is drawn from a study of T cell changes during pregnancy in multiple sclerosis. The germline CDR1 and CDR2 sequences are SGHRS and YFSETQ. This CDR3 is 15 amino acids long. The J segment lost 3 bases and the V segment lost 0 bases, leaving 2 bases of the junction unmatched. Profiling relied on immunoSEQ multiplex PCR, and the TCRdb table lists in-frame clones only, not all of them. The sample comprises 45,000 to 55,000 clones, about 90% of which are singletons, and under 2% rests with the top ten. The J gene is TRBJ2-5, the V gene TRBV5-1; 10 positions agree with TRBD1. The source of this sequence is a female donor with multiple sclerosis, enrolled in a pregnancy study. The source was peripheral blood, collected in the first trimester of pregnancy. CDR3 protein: CASSLVGTGEETQYF. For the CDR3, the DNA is TGCGCCAGCAGCTTGGTTGGGACAGGGGAAGAGACCCAGTACTTC. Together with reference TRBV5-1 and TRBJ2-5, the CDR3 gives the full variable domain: KAGVTQTPRYLIKTRGQQVTLSCSPISGHRSVSWYQQTPGQGLQFLFEYFSETQRNKGNFPGRFSGRQFSNSRSEMNVSTLELGDSALYLCASSLVGTGEETQYFGPGTRLLVL.